These 19 T cell receptor beta chains originate from one sample sequenced in a study of OX40 agonist ivuxolimab in advanced cancers. Measured with immunoSEQ multiplex PCR; TCRdb has only the in-frame clones, and not every one. The sample records around 70,000 clones, 85% being singletons. Sample: CD4+ or CD8+ T cells sorted from blood, taken in a trial of the OX40 agonist ivuxolimab. The receptors come from an adult with an advanced solid tumor such as melanoma, head and neck, liver or kidney cancer.

This clone was detected only a few times. V and J are TRBV30 and TRBJ2-7, with D possibly TRBD2 on 6 matching bases. CDR3 length equals 11 residues. CDR1 is GTSNPN and CDR2 is SVGIG in the germline V gene (reference sequence). Trimming shortened V by 0 bases and J by 10 bases, and 10 bases separated the two germline ends. The CDR3 is CAWSVEGLQYF. Here the CDR3 DNA reads TGTGCCTGGAGTGTAGAGGGACTTCAGTACTTC.

The chain combines TRBV19 with TRBJ1-5; maybe TRBD1 (6 bases). The germline V gene has CDR1 LNHDA and CDR2 SQIVND (reference sequence). V lost 6 bases and J lost 3, with 15 bases in between. The CDR3 runs to 15 residues. This CDR3 is CASRLRTADNQPQHF. The CDR3 bases are TGTGCCAGTAGATTACGGACAGCCGACAATCAGCCCCAGCATTTT.

CDR3 sequence: CASTSGQKLAKNIQYF. In DNA, the CDR3 is TGTGCCAGCACCTCGGGACAGAAGCTAGCCAAAAACATTCAGTACTTC. The chain uses TRBV28 and TRBJ2-4; 7 nucleotides agree with TRBD1. The CDR3 has 16 amino acids. The germline V gene encodes CDR1 MDHEN and CDR2 SYDVKM. With 7 bases clipped from V and 0 bases from J, the junction kept 9 bases outside the gene matches.

The genes are TRBV6-5 and TRBJ2-3; 11 bases are shared with TRBD2. CDR1 and CDR2 (germline): MNHEY, SVGAGI. There are 16 residues in the CDR3. J lost 1 base, V lost 2 bases, and 2 bases had no gene match. The CDR3 DNA is TGTGCCAGCAGTTACGGGACTAGCGGTCGCACAGATACGCAGTATTTT. Protein sequence: CASSYGTSGRTDTQYF.

The V gene is TRBV6-5, the J gene TRBJ1-1, with D possibly TRBD1 on 6 matching bases. Trimming removed 7 bases from V and 10 bases from J, with 19 bases in between. Germline loops: CDR1 MNHEY, CDR2 SVGAGI. The CDR3 has 13 amino acids. DNA for the CDR3: TGTGCCAGCATCCAACAGGGATCGGGAAGAGCTTTCTTT. Its protein is CASIQQGSGRAFF.

The J gene is TRBJ2-5, the V gene TRBV18; D remains ambiguous. The CDR3 loop spans 13 amino acids. Trimming pared 2 bases from V and 5 bases from J, leaving 9 bases between. Per germline, CDR1 KGHSH and CDR2 LQKENI. In DNA, the CDR3 is TGTGCCAGCTCACCAACCGGGCTGGAGACCCAGTACTTC. Amino acids: CASSPTGLETQYF. Supplemented by reference TRBV18 and TRBJ2-5, the full variable domain reads NAGVMQNPRHLVRRRGQEARLRCSPMKGHSHVYWYRQLPEEGLKFMVYLQKENIIDESGMPKERFSAEFPKEGPSILRIQQVVRGDSAAYFCASSPTGLETQYFGPGTRLLVL.

The rearrangement uses TRBV30 and TRBJ1-6, with D possibly being TRBD1 (5 bases). V was shortened by 5 bases and J by 0 bases, with 11 bases between the two germline ends. The germline CDR1 and CDR2 sequences are GTSNPN and SVGIG (reference sequence). CDR3 length: 15 residues. The CDR3 DNA reads TGTGCCTGGGCGGGGCGGAGCTCCTATAATTCACCCCTCCACTTT. It translates to CAWAGRSSYNSPLHF.

V gene TRBV5-4 combines with J gene TRBJ2-1; 8 nucleotides align to TRBD1. CDR1 and CDR2 from the germline V gene are SGHNT and YYREEE (reference sequence). Germline trimming cut 4 bases from V and 4 bases from J; bases unmatched to any gene: 10. The CDR3 consists of 16 residues. CDR3 residues: CASSPWTGIMYNEQFF. The CDR3 DNA is TGTGCCAGCAGCCCATGGACAGGGATTATGTACAATGAGCAGTTCTTC.

The chain links TRBV7-8 to TRBJ1-5; 8 positions agree with TRBD1. CDR1 and CDR2 (germline): SGHVS, FQNEAQ. There are 16 residues in the CDR3. Trimming removed 7 bases from V and 10 bases from J; junction bases left unmatched: 18. In DNA form, the CDR3 reads TGTGCCAGCACCCTTAGATCGGACAGGGAAAGGGGACCCCAGCATTTT. Its translation: CASTLRSDRERGPQHF.

This sequence joins TRBV11-2 and TRBJ2-2, with a weak D call TRBD1 (5 bases). The germline V gene encodes CDR1 SGHAT and CDR2 FQNNGV. With 6 bases removed from V and 1 base from J, the gap between germline ends came to 12 bases. This CDR3 region has 15 residues. The chain's CDR3 is CASSKGVMNTGELFF. CDR3 bases: TGTGCCAGCAGTAAAGGGGTCATGAACACCGGGGAGCTGTTTTTT.

This chain links TRBV30 with TRBJ1-4; D gene unclear. This CDR3 comprises 15 residues. Germline CDR1 reads GTSNPN; CDR2 reads SVGIG (reference sequence). V was pared by 0 bases and J by 3 bases, with 11 bases between. The CDR3 nucleotides read TGTGCCTGGAGTGTAAAAACTACAGCTAATGAAAAACTGTTTTTT. It codes for CAWSVKTTANEKLFF.

J is TRBJ2-1 and V is TRBV9; D perhaps matches TRBD1 (5 bases). The length of the CDR3 is 14 residues. Germline assignment: CDR1 SGDLS and CDR2 YYNGEE. V was cut by 0 bases and J by 6 bases, with 10 bases left in between. CDR3 DNA: TGTGCCAGCAGCGTAGAGGGGTTTCGCAATGAGCAGTTCTTC. As protein: CASSVEGFRNEQFF.

The chain joins TRBV11-3 to TRBJ1-1, with D hard to call. The CDR3 extends over 13 amino acids. The V gene lost 3 bases and the J gene lost 2 bases, with 7 bases spanning the gap. Germline assignment: CDR1 SGHNT and CDR2 YENEEA. CDR3 sequence (DNA): TGTGCCAGCAGCTTCAGGTCTAACACTGAAGCTTTCTTT. As protein: CASSFRSNTEAFF.

The gene calls are TRBV2 and TRBJ2-7, with 10 bases that match TRBD2. This CDR3 has 15 amino acids. With 3 bases clipped from V and 5 bases from J, the junction kept 7 bases outside the gene matches. CDR1 and CDR2 (germline): SNHLY, FYNNEI. CDR3 DNA sequence: TGTGCCAGCAGTGATCTAGCGGGAGTCGGAGACGAGCAGTACTTC. Its translation is CASSDLAGVGDEQYF.

The V and J genes are TRBV19 and TRBJ2-2, with a possible D match to TRBD2 (6 bases). Germline V lookup: CDR1 LNHDA, CDR2 SQIVND (reference sequence). The CDR3 is made up of 14 amino acids. Trimming removed 5 bases from V and 4 bases from J, with 11 bases in between. The CDR3 bases are TGTGCCAGTAGTCGGAGGGGTTCCACCGGGGAGCTGTTTTTT. The encoded protein is CASSRRGSTGELFF.

The V gene is TRBV19, the J gene TRBJ1-2; 10 bases fit TRBD1. The J segment lost 3 bases and the V segment lost 5 bases, leaving 6 bases of the junction unmatched. The CDR3 spans 15 residues. CDR1 LNHDA and CDR2 SQIVND come from the germline V gene (reference sequence). The CDR3 reads CASSARQGAYYGYTF. CDR3 DNA: TGTGCCAGTAGTGCCCGACAGGGGGCTTACTATGGCTACACCTTC.

Only one count was recorded for this clone. The chain couples TRBV7-3 to TRBJ2-6, with 9 positions matching TRBD2. This CDR3 is 17 amino acids long. V gave up 3 bases and J gave up 0 bases; unmatched junction bases: 3. Germline V gene sequence: CDR1 SGHTA, CDR2 FQGTGA. CDR3 coding DNA: TGTGCCAGCAGCTTCGCGACTAGCGGCTCTGGGGCCAACGTCCTGACTTTC. This translates into CASSFATSGSGANVLTF.

The gene calls are TRBV2 and TRBJ1-2; TRBD1 matches 8 bases. The CDR3 runs to 14 residues. Germline V lookup: CDR1 SNHLY, CDR2 FYNNEI. With 0 bases clipped from V and 8 bases from J, the junction kept 5 bases outside the gene matches. The DNA of the CDR3 is TGTGCCAGCAGTGAAGCGTCACAGGGGGGAGGCTACACCTTC. It specifies CASSEASQGGGYTF.

This clone has only a few counts. The genes are TRBV5-1 and TRBJ2-3, with D possibly TRBD2 on 6 matching bases. In germline, CDR1 is SGHRS, CDR2 YFSETQ. The germline V and J ends were trimmed by 7 bases and 1 base, with 10 bases remaining between them. This CDR3 has 13 amino acids. CDR3 DNA: TGCGCCAGCGAATCGGGAGGCACAGATACGCAGTATTTT. It is translated as CASESGGTDTQYF.